This T cell receptor (beta chain) was observed in a study of blood T cells in healthy people across ages. Study results and caveats: As naive T cell percentage varied, TCR beta diversity correlated strongly with it.

Sample-barcoded 5' priming and a J-beta primer mix drove a second PCR of 7 to 11 cycles. A single record per CDR3 protein comes from TCRdb applying MiXCR to the 5' RACE reads. Of 1.4 million to 1.5 million distinct CDR3 sequences in the sample, around two fifths were seen once. This CDR3 contains 15 residues. CDR1 is SGHRS and CDR2 is YFSETQ in the germline V gene. Trimming took 1 base from V and 3 from J, leaving 12 bases between them. Peripheral blood was drawn, approximately 9.7 milliliters per donor. The total RNA that was extracted per sample amounted to at least 5.5 micrograms. This clonotype has only a few counts. The target antigen is unknown.

The TCR was taken from a woman younger than 35 in good health. The sequencing input was blood. The rearrangement links TRBV5-1 to TRBJ2-3, with D hard to call. CDR3 sequence: CASSLQSPATDTQYF. CDR3 nucleotides: TGCGCCAGCAGCTTGCAGAGCCCAGCGACAGATACGCAGTATTTT.